One and the same sample provided the 23 T cell receptor beta chains below, sequenced in a study of metastatic and nonmetastatic thyroid tumors. TCRdb redid the clone calls on the PCR reads using MiXCR. Of about 35,000 clones detected, about a sixth appear once; the ten largest clones hold over 10%. All patients were treatment-naive before thyroid surgery. Sequencing was performed on blood. All receptors derive from a male donor with papillary thyroid cancer or a benign thyroid nodule (not recorded which). Some clones in this sample may be carry-over from other donors' samples.

This clone has more than one count but fewer than ten. This chain links TRBV6-1 with TRBJ2-7, with TRBD1 matching over 9 bases. V was pared by 11 bases and J by 10 bases, with 12 bases of the junction left unmatched. The CDR3 spans 12 residues. Germline V lookup: CDR1 MNHNS, CDR2 SASEGT. CDR3 protein: CAARDRAYVQYF. In nucleotides, the CDR3 is TGTGCCGCCCGGGACAGGGCCTACGTTCAGTACTTC.

This clone came up many times. The chain is built from TRBV5-1 and TRBJ2-3; 11 bases line up with TRBD2. V was pared by 4 bases and J by 8 bases, with 9 bases of the junction left unmatched. The CDR3 is 15 residues long. Germline V CDR1 and CDR2: SGHRS, YFSETQ. CDR3 nucleotide sequence: TGCGCCAGCAGCCCGACTAGCGGGGTGGGCGTTACGCAGTATTTT. It specifies CASSPTSGVGVTQYF.

In this sample, this clone turned up many times. This chain uses TRBV5-1 with TRBJ2-2; no clear D. The germline CDR1 and CDR2 sequences are SGHRS and YFSETQ. The CDR3 length is 13 residues. V was pared by 0 bases and J by 6 bases, with 6 bases between. The CDR3 DNA is TGCGCCAGCAGCTTGGATTATCCCGGGGAGCTGTTTTTT. Protein product: CASSLDYPGELFF.

This clone came up many times. This chain joins TRBV20-1 and TRBJ2-1; 16 nucleotides agree with TRBD2. CDR3 length: 16 residues. The junction had 5 bases not matched to a gene; V was cut back by 2 bases and J by 7 bases. CDR1 is DFQATT and CDR2 is SNEGSKA in the germline V gene (reference sequence). The CDR3 loop reads CSARSGLAGGENEQFF. CDR3 sequence (DNA): TGCAGTGCTAGATCGGGACTAGCGGGAGGGGAAAATGAGCAGTTCTTC.

Ten or more counts support this clone. The chain is built from TRBV2 and TRBJ2-5; D is undetermined. Germline assignment: CDR1 SNHLY and CDR2 FYNNEI. The CDR3 length is 11 residues. V lost 6 bases and J lost 1, with 3 bases in between. This CDR3 reads CASSFQETQYF. CDR3 coding DNA: TGTGCCAGCAGCTTCCAAGAGACCCAGTACTTC. Based on the CDR3 plus reference TRBV2 and TRBJ2-5, the full variable domain is EPEVTQTPSHQVTQMGQEVILRCVPISNHLYFYWYRQILGQKVEFLVSFYNNEISEKSEIFDDQFSVERPDGSNFTLKIRSTKLEDSAMYFCASSFQETQYFGPGTRLLVL.

This clone was counted at least ten times. The V and J genes are TRBV5-1 and TRBJ2-1, with 7 bases identical to TRBD2. The CDR3 extends over 18 amino acids. Per germline, CDR1 SGHRS and CDR2 YFSETQ. Losses at the gene ends were 2 bases for V and 1 base for J; bases not matched to a gene: 12. In nucleotides, the CDR3 is TGCGCCAGCAGCTTTCCCGAGGGCGGGAGTAAGTCCTACAATGAGCAGTTCTTC. This codes for CASSFPEGGSKSYNEQFF.

This clone came up many times. The CDR3 sequence is CASNPGVVGQPQHF. The CDR3 coding sequence is TGTGCCAGTAACCCAGGGGTGGTAGGGCAGCCCCAGCATTTT. The rearrangement uses TRBV19 and TRBJ1-5, with D possibly being TRBD1 (6 bases). Trimming pared 7 bases from V and 7 bases from J, leaving 17 bases between. CDR1 LNHDA and CDR2 SQIVND come from the germline V gene (reference sequence). The CDR3 covers 14 residues.

This clone appeared many times. A much larger clone differs by one base, so this may be a read error. Other DNA sequences from this sample encode an identical CDR3 as well. The chain links TRBV9 to TRBJ1-2; 8 bases are shared with TRBD1. J was trimmed by 8 bases and V by 2 bases; bases with no gene match: 8. The germline V gene has CDR1 SGDLS and CDR2 YYNGEE. The CDR3 is 14 amino acids. CDR3 residues: CASSVGRGRRGYTF. Here the CDR3 DNA reads TGTGCCAGCAGCGTCGGCAGGGGGCGACGCGGCTACACCTTC. The complete variable domain, with remaining parts taken from reference TRBV9 and TRBJ1-2, reads DSGVTQTPKHLITATGQRVTLRCSPRSGDLSVYWYQQSLDQGLQFLIQYYNGEERAKGNILERFSAQQFPDLHSELNLSSLELGDSALYFCASSVGRGRRGYTFGSGTRLTVV.

This clone was counted at least ten times. The CDR3 ends on some other residue instead of the conserved phenylalanine or tryptophan, so this is likely a read error. The limits of the CDR3 on the DNA are not certain, so only TCRdb's listed CDR3 is given. The V and J genes are TRBV5-1 and TRBJ1-2; TRBD1 is the table's D call, not checked against the DNA. CDR1 and CDR2 from the germline V gene are SGHRS and YFSETQ. The CDR3 comprises 12 residues, both ends counted. CDR3 sequence reads: CASSLDGASLHI.

At least ten counts were recorded for this clone. V usage is TRBV28 and J usage is TRBJ2-7; 8 bases map to TRBD2. The V gene's germline CDR1 is MDHEN and CDR2 SYDVKM. The junction had 5 bases not matched to a gene; V was cut back by 8 bases and J by 2 bases. The CDR3 runs to 13 residues. The CDR3 here is CASAAGVPYEQYF. The CDR3 DNA reads as TGTGCCAGCGCAGCGGGAGTACCCTACGAGCAGTACTTC.

In this sample, this clone turned up many times. The chain joins TRBV30 to TRBJ2-4, with unresolved D. Germline-derived CDR1 and CDR2 are GTSNPN and SVGIG (reference sequence). V dropped 4 bases and J dropped 5 bases, with 12 bases sitting between them. The CDR3 is made up of 13 amino acids. Written as DNA, the CDR3 is TGTGCCTGGACGGGCGGCTCTCAAAACATTCAGTACTTC. Its protein product is CAWTGGSQNIQYF.

There are many counts of this clone. The gene calls are TRBV20-1 and TRBJ1-2; no reliable D call. The CDR3 runs to 14 residues. Deletions cut 2 bases from V and 1 base from J, with 11 bases between. From germline, CDR1 is DFQATT and CDR2 SNEGSKA (reference sequence). The CDR3 loop is CSARSVLVNYGYTF. DNA of the CDR3: TGCAGTGCTAGATCGGTCCTAGTTAACTATGGCTACACCTTC.

This rearrangement joins TRBV6-1 to TRBJ1-6; D call uncertain. Trimming pared 8 bases from V and 9 bases from J, leaving 14 bases between. The CDR3 length is 13 residues. CDR1 and CDR2 from the germline V gene are MNHNS and SASEGT. The CDR3 here is CASAVLMGSPLHF. The CDR3 bases are TGTGCCAGCGCGGTTTTAATGGGTTCACCCCTCCACTTT.

This clone has only a few counts. The rearrangement links TRBV6-5 to TRBJ2-1; 8 nucleotides match TRBD2. Germline V CDR1 and CDR2: MNHEY, SVGAGI. Losses at the gene ends were 2 bases for V and 8 bases for J; bases not matched to a gene: 8. The CDR3 spans 15 residues. In nucleotides, the CDR3 is TGTGCCAGCAGTTACAAAGCGGGAGCAAGCTATGAGCAGTTCTTC. As protein: CASSYKAGASYEQFF.

This clone was counted at least ten times. The chain is built from TRBV20-1 and TRBJ2-3; 7 positions agree with TRBD2. Germline CDR1 and CDR2: DFQATT and SNEGSKA (reference sequence). This CDR3 has 14 residues. Unmatched junction bases numbered 11, after V lost 5 bases and J lost 6 bases. The CDR3 DNA sequence: TGCAGTGCTGGGGGTAGCGGGTCATGGGATACGCAGTATTTT. Protein sequence: CSAGGSGSWDTQYF.

This clone was counted at least ten times. The DNA of the CDR3 is TGTGCCAGCTCACCTAGCTCTTCAGATACGCAGTATTTT. Protein product: CASSPSSSDTQYF. This chain links TRBV18 with TRBJ2-3; D not resolved. V was trimmed by 3 bases and J by 4 bases, leaving 8 bases between them. CDR3 length: 13 amino acids. Per germline, CDR1 KGHSH and CDR2 LQKENI.

This clone appeared many times. The chain employs TRBV14 and TRBJ2-5, with 7 positions matching TRBD1. This CDR3 has 15 residues. V was clipped by 1 base and J by 5 bases; unmatched bases: 7. In germline, CDR1 is SGHDN, CDR2 FVKESK. CDR3 amino acids: CASSQGQGLVETQYF. For the CDR3, the DNA is TGTGCCAGCAGCCAAGGACAGGGTTTGGTGGAGACCCAGTACTTC.

V and J are TRBV6-5 and TRBJ1-4; the D gene is possibly TRBD1 (6 bases). V lost 2 bases and J 0 bases, leaving 19 bases between the germline ends. This CDR3 region has 19 residues. CDR1 is MNHEY and CDR2 is SVGAGI in the germline V gene. The chain's CDR3 is CASSYAPGGALATNEKLFF. The DNA of the CDR3 is TGTGCCAGCAGTTACGCCCCTGGGGGGGCTTTAGCAACTAATGAAAAACTGTTTTTT.

This clone has ten or more counts. The rearrangement joins TRBV7-9 to TRBJ2-1; 7 bases map to TRBD1. Per the germline V gene, CDR1 is SEHNR and CDR2 is FQNEAQ (reference sequence). The CDR3 length is 15 residues. J was trimmed by 0 bases and V by 5 bases; bases with no gene match: 4. The CDR3, as DNA: TGTGCCAGCAGCCAGGACAGGAGCTCCTACAATGAGCAGTTCTTC. It encodes CASSQDRSSYNEQFF.

This clone was seen at least ten times. The chain joins TRBV3-1 to TRBJ2-7; TRBD2 matches 10 bases. The CDR3 contains 11 residues. Germline V CDR1 and CDR2: LGHDT, YNNKEL (reference sequence). Trimming cost V 6 bases and J 12 bases; bases outside gene matches: 5. The CDR3 DNA reads TGTGCCAGCAGTCCGGGACTAGCGACGTACTTC. This translates into CASSPGLATYF.

This clone ranks as medium-sized. This chain links TRBV6-2 or TRBV6-3 with TRBJ2-1; D may be TRBD1 or TRBD2 (5 bases each). The CDR3 contains 16 residues. V lost 6 bases and J lost 0, with 15 bases in between. CDR1 MNHEY and CDR2 SVGEGT come from the germline V gene. CDR3 protein: CASRRPGRDSYNEQFF. CDR3 nucleotide sequence: TGTGCCAGCAGGCGACCGGGACGGGACTCCTACAATGAGCAGTTCTTC.

This clone appeared many times. This chain joins TRBV30 and TRBJ2-2; unclear D gene. There are 12 residues in the CDR3. The V gene's germline CDR1 is GTSNPN and CDR2 SVGIG (reference sequence). V was trimmed by 6 bases and J by 7 bases, leaving 12 bases between them. This CDR3 reads CACSRDSGELFF. The CDR3 DNA is TGTGCCTGTAGTAGGGATAGCGGGGAGCTGTTTTTT. Full variable domain (outside the CDR3, taken from reference TRBV30 and TRBJ2-2): SQTIHQWPATLVQPVGSPLSLECTVEGTSNPNLYWYRQAAGRGLQLLFYSVGIGQISSEVPQNLSASRPQDRQFILSSKKLLLSDSGFYLCACSRDSGELFFGEGSRLTVL.

The chain combines TRBV28 with TRBJ1-2, with D maybe TRBD1 (5 bases). Germline V gene lookup returns CDR1 MDHEN and CDR2 SYDVKM. The germline V and J ends were trimmed by 6 bases and 5 bases, with 16 bases remaining between them. The CDR3 consists of 14 residues. CDR3 sequence (DNA): TGTGCCAGCAGCATCGGACAACAAGCATATGGCTACACCTTC. This gives the protein CASSIGQQAYGYTF.